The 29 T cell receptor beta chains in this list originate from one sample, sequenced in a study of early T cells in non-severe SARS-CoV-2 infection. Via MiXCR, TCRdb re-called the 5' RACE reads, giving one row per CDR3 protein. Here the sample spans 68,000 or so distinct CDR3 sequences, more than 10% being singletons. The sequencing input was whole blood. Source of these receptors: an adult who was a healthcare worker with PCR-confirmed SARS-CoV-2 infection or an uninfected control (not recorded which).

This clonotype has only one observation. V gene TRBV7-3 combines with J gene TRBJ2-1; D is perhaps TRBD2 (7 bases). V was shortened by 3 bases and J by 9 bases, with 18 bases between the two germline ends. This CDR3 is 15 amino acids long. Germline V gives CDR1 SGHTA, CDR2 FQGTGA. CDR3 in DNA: TGTGCCAGCAGCTTGTCGGCAGGGGAGGGTAGTGAGCAGTTCTTC. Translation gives CASSLSAGEGSEQFF.

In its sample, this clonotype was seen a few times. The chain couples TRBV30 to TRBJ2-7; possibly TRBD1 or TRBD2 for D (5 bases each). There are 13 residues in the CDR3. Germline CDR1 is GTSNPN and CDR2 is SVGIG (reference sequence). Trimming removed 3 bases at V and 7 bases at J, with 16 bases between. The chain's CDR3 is CAWSDALAGEQYF. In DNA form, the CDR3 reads TGTGCCTGGAGCGACGCCCTAGCAGGGGAGCAGTACTTC.

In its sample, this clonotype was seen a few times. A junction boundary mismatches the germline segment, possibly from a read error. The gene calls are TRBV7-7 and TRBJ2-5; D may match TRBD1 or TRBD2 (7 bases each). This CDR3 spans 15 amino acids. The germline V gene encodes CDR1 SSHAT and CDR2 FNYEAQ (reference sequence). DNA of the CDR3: TGTGCTAGCAGCCTTGAGACAGGGAGGGCAGAGACCCAGTACTTC. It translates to CASSLETGRAETQYF.

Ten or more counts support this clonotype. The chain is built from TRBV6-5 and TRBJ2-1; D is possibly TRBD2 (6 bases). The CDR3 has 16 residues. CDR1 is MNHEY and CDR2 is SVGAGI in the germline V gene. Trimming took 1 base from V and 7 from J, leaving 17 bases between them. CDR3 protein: CASSYWAGSEGNEQFF. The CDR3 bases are TGTGCCAGCAGTTACTGGGCGGGATCCGAGGGGAATGAGCAGTTCTTC.

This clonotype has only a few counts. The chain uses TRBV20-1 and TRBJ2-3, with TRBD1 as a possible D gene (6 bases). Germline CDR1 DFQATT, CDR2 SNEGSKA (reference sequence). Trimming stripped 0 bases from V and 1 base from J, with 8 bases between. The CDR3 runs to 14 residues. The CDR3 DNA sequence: TGCAGTGCTAGAGACTGGACAGGCACAGATACGCAGTATTTT. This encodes CSARDWTGTDTQYF.

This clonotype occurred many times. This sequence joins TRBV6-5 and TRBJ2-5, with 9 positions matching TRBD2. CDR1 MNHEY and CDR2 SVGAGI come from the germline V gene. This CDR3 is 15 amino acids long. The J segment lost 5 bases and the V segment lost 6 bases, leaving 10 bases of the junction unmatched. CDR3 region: CASRNPAGGQETQYF. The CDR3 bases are TGTGCCAGCAGAAACCCGGCGGGGGGGCAGGAGACCCAGTACTTC.

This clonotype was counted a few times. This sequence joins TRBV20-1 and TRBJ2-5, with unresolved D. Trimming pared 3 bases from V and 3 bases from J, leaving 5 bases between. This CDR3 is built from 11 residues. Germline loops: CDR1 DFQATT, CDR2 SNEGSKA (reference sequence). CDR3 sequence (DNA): TGCAGTGCTAGGAGTGAAGAGACCCAGTACTTC. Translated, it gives CSARSEETQYF.

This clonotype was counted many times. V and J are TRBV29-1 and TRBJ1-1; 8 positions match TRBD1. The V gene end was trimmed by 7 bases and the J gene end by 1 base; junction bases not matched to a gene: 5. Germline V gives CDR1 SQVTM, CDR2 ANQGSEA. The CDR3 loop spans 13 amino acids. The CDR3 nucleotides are TGCAGCGGGGGACAGGCGACGAACACTGAAGCTTTCTTT. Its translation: CSGGQATNTEAFF.

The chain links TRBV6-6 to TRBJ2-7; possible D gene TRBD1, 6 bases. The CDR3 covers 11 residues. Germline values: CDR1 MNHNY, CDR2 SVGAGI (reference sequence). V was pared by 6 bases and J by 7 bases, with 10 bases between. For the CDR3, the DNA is TGTGCCAGCAGGCAGGGGAGTGAGCAGTACTTC. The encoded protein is CASRQGSEQYF.

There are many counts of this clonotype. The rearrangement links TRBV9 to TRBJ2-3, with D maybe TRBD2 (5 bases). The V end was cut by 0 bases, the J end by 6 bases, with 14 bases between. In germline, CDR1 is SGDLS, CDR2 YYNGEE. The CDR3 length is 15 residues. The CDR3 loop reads CASSVVGEVGDTQYF. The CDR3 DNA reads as TGTGCCAGCAGCGTAGTCGGGGAAGTCGGCGATACGCAGTATTTT.

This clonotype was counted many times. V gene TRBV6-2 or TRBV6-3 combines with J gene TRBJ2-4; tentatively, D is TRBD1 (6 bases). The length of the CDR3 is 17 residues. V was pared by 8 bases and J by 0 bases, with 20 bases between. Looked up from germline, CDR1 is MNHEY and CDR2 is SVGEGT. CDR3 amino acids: CASSDRTGILAKNIQYF. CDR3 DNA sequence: TGTGCCAGCTCTGACCGCACAGGGATACTAGCCAAAAACATTCAGTACTTC.

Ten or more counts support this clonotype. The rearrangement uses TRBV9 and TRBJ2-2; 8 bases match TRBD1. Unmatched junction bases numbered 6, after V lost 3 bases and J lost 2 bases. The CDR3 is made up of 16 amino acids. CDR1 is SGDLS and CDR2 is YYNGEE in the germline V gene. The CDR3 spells CASSEDRELNTGELFF. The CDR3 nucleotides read TGTGCCAGCAGCGAGGACAGGGAACTTAACACCGGGGAGCTGTTTTTT.

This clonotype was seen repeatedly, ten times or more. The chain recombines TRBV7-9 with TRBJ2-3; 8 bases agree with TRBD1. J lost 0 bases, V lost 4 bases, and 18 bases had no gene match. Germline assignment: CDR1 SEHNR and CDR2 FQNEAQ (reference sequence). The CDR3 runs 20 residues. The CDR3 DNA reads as TGTGCCAGCAGCTACCCCCCTCGGACAGGGAGGACTACTAGCACAGATACGCAGTATTTT. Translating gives CASSYPPRTGRTTSTDTQYF.

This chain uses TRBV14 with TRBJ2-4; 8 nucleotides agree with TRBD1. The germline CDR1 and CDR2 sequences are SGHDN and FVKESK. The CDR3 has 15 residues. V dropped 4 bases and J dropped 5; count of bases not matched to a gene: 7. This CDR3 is CASSRFGTGENIQYF. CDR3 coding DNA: TGTGCCAGCAGCCGGTTTGGGACAGGAGAAAACATTCAGTACTTC. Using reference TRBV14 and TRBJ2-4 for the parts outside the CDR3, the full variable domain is EAGVTQFPSHSVIEKGQTVTLRCDPISGHDNLYWYRRVMGKEIKFLLHFVKESKQDESGMPNNRFLAERTGGTYSTLKVQPAELEDSGVYFCASSRFGTGENIQYFGAGTRLSVL.

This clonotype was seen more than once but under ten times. The CDR3 sequence: CASSWGTDTEAFF. The CDR3 nucleotides are TGCGCCAGCAGCTGGGGCACGGACACTGAAGCTTTCTTT. V usage is TRBV5-1 and J usage is TRBJ1-1; D is possibly TRBD1 (5 bases). The length of the CDR3 is 13 residues. Trimming stripped 3 bases from V and 3 bases from J, with 9 bases between. Germline V gene lookup returns CDR1 SGHRS and CDR2 YFSETQ.

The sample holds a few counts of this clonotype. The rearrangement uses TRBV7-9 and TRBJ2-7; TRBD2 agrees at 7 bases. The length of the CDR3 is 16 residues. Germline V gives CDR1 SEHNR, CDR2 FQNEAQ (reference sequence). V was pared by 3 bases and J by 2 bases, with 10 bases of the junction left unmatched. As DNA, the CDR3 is TGTGCCAGCAGCTTTGGGAGGGGCCAGGGCCCCTACGAGCAGTACTTC. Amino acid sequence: CASSFGRGQGPYEQYF.

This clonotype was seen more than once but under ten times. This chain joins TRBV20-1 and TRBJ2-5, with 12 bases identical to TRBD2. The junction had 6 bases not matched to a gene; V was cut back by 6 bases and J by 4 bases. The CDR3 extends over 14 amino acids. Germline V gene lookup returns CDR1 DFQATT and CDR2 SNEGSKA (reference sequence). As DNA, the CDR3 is TGCAGTGCAAATCTAGCGGGGGGGCGAGAGACCCAGTACTTC. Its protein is CSANLAGGRETQYF.

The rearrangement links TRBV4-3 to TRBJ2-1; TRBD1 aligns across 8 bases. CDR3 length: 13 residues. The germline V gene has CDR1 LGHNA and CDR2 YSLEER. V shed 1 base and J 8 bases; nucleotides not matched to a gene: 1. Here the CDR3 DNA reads TGCGCCAGCAGCCAAGGACAGGGGCATGAGCAGTTCTTC. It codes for CASSQGQGHEQFF.

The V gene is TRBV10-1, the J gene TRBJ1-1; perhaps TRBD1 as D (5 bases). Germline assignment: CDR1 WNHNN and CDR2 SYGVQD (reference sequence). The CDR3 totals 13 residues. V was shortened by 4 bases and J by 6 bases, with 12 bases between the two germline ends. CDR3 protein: CASSVREGSEAFF. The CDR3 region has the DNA TGCGCCAGCAGTGTCAGGGAAGGCTCTGAAGCTTTCTTT.

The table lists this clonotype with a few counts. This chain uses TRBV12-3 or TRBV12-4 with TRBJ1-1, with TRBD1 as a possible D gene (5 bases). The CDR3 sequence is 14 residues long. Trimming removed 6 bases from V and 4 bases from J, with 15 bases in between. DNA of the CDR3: TGTGCCAGCAGAACGGGACTCACGAGCACTGAAGCTTTCTTT. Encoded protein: CASRTGLTSTEAFF.

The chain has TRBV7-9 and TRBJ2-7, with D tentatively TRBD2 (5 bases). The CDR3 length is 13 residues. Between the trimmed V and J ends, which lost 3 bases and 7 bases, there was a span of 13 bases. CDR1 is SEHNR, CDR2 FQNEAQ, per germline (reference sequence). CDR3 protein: CASSLQAGWEQYF. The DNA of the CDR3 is TGTGCCAGCAGCTTGCAGGCGGGTTGGGAGCAGTACTTC.

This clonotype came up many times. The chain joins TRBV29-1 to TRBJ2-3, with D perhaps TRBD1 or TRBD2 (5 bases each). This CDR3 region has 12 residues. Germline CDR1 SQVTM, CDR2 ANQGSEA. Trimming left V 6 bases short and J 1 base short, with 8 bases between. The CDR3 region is CSVGDGTDTQYF. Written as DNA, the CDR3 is TGCAGCGTAGGGGACGGCACAGATACGCAGTATTTT.

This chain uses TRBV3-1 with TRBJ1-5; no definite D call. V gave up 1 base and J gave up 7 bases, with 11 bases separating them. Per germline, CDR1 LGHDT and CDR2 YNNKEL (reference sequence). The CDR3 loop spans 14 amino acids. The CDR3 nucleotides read TGTGCCAGCAGCCAAGTTGGGAACGGGCAGCCCCAGCATTTT. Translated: CASSQVGNGQPQHF.

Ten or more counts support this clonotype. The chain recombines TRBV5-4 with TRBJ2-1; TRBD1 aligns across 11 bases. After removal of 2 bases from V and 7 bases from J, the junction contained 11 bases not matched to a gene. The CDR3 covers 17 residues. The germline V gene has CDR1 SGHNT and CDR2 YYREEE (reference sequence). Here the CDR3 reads CASSFTNFGTGGNEQFF. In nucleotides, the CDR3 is TGTGCCAGCAGCTTCACTAACTTCGGGACAGGGGGGAATGAGCAGTTCTTC.

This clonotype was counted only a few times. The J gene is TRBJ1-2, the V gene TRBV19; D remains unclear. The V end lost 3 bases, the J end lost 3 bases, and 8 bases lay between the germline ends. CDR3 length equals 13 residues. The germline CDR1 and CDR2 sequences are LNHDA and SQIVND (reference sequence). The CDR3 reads CASSMSADYGYTF. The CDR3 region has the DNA TGTGCCAGTAGTATGTCCGCGGACTATGGCTACACCTTC.

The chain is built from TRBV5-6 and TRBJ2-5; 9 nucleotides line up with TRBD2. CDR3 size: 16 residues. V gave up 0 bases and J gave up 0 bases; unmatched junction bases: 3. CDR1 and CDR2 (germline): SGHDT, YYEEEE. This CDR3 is CASSLGAGGDQETQYF. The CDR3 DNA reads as TGTGCCAGCAGCTTGGGAGCGGGGGGCGACCAAGAGACCCAGTACTTC.

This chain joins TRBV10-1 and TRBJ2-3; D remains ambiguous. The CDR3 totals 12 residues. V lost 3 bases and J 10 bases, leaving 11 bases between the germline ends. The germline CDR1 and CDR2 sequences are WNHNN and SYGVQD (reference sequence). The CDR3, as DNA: TGCGCCAGCAGTGAACAGCCCCTGGCGCAGTATTTT. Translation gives CASSEQPLAQYF.

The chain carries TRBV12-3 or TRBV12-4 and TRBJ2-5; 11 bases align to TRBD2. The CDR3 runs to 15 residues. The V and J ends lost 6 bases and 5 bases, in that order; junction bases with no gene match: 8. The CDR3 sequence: CASSSSGGAVETQYF. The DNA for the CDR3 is TGTGCCAGCAGCAGTAGCGGGGGGGCTGTTGAGACCCAGTACTTC.

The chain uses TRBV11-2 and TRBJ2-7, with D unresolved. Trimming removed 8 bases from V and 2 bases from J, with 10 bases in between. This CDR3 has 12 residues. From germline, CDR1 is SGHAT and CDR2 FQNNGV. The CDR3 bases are TGTGCCAGCGGCCACCGGACCTACGAGCAGTACTTC. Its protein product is CASGHRTYEQYF.